This TCR beta chain was retrieved from a study of CD4 T cells in relation to SARS-CoV-2 and coronaviruses (dated by TCRdb to the early 2020s). Background on the whole study: The ViraFEST assay cultured PBMCs with antigen for around nine days, then sequenced TCR beta CDR3s to find antigen-specific clonal expansions. An HIV-1 Nef peptide pool or a no-peptide culture served as the negative reference condition. At the level of individual TCR clonotypes, the study measured memory CD4+ T cell crossreactivity between SARS-CoV-2 spike protein and common cold coronavirus spike proteins. The Adaptive Biotechnologies TCR-sequencing kit was used to sequence samples from a few pre-COVID donors and the naive versus memory experiments, whereas other data were Illumina-based. Expansion assays from other donors in the study were sequenced with a different, Illumina-based TCR-beta assay. HLA restriction was mapped for shared crossreactive spike epitopes using patient-derived lymphoblastoid cell lines.

Note on this clone: The clone's antigen remains unknown. Per-base qualities were not stored, and no clone one base away is much larger.

Broad study findings and their caveats: Because no donor provided both pre-pandemic and post-infection samples, tracing the source of pre-existing responses was limited. In roughly two thirds of donors, memory CD4+ clonotypes turned up that crossrecognized SARS-CoV-2 and at least one common cold coronavirus spike. Compared with monoreactive clones, crossreactive clones had significantly weaker SARS-CoV-2-driven expansion, a result consistent with antigenic imprinting. The study was limited by small numbers of patients and tested TCRs. Crossreactivity analysis centred on spike protein, so crossreactivity against other viral proteins was not assessed.

CD4+ T cells from unexposed donors were collected before the COVID-19 pandemic (2011-2018). The EasySep CD4+ T cell isolation kit was used to isolate CD4+ T cells once the cultures had run for approximately ten days. As far as cell numbers permitted, CD4+ T cells from unexposed donors were tested for reactivity against SARS-CoV-2 S and N as well as four spike pools from common cold coronaviruses. Each well held a few million PBMCs cultured in IMDM containing about 5% human AB serum and approximately 9.6 IU/ml IL-2. Half of the culture medium was replaced with fresh IL-2-containing medium on days 3 and 7. Each peptide culture condition was generally run in triplicate replicate wells. Leukapheresis product for the unexposed donors was purchased commercially. Ficoll-Paque PLUS gradient centrifugation was used to isolate PBMCs from either whole blood or leukapheresis product. PBMCs were either used fresh in the expansion assay or cryopreserved at -140 degrees C. The QIAamp Micro DNA Kit was used to extract genomic DNA from the CD4+ T cells.

Trimming at the junction amounts to 5 bases on V and 5 bases on J, and the germline ends lie 13 bases apart. Spanning cysteine to phenylalanine, the CDR3 consists of 13 amino acids. Just CDR3 DNA is preserved here, 39 bases in frame from base 1. In the germline V gene, CDR1 corresponds to SGHDT and CDR2 to YYEEEE. The library relied on the immunoSEQ multiplex PCR assay. As for the original processing: During preprocessing, nonproductive sequences were discarded, as were any CDR3s that did not begin with C, did not end with F or W, or were shorter than 7 amino acids. Antigen-specific clonotypes were called with the MANAFEST web app on the basis of expansion relative to the reference and to other culture wells. A clone was considered positive if the clone showed significant expansion compared with the reference culture in 2 of 3 replicate wells at an FDR below 0.05. Positive clones also required significant expansion versus all other tandem wells and an odds ratio above 5. CDR3 homology was quantified as pairwise Levenshtein distance, calculated with the stringdist R package after three terminal residues were trimmed from each end. Drawn from immuneACCESS, this table holds only the in-frame rearrangements with V and J called that TCRdb kept. Clones are partly lost; checked studies trace under half to an unresolved V gene and leave the rest unexplained. For V, J and clone size, that table is used; D and trimming come from the DNA. This sample gives some 25,000 clones in total; about 70% of them show up just once. About 10% of the sample goes to the ten largest clones.

In this chain, TRBV5-6 is recombined with TRBJ1-2, and perhaps TRBD1 as D gene, on 6 matching bases. The specimen sequenced was CD4+ T cells from PBMCs, cultured in vitro. This clonotype originated in a human donor in good health. The DNA sequence is given as TGTGCCAGCAGACCGGGGGCGCATTATGGCTACACCTTC. This is translated as CASRPGAHYGYTF.